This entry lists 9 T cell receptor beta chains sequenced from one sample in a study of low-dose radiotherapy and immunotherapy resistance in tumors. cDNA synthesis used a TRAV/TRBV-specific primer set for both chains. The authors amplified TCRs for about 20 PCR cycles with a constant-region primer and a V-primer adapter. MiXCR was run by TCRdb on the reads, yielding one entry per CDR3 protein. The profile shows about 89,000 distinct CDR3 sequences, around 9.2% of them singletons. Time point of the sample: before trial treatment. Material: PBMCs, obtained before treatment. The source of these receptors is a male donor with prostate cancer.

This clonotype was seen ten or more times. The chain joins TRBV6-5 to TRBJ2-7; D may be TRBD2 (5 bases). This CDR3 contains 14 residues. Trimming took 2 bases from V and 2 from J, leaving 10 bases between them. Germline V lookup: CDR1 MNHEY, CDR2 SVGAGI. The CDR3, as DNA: TGTGCCAGCAGTTACACAGAGGGCCCCTACGAGCAGTACTTC. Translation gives CASSYTEGPYEQYF.

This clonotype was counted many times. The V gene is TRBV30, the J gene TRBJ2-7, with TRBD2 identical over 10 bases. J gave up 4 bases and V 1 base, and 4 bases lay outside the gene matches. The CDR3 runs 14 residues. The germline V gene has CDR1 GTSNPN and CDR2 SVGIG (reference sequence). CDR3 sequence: CAWSASGRRYEQYF. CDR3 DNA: TGTGCCTGGAGTGCTAGCGGGAGACGTTACGAGCAGTACTTC.

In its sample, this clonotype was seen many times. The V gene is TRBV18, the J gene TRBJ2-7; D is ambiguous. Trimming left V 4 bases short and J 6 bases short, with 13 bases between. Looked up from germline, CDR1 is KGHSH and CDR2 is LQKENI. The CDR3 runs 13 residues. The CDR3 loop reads CASSRGPVGEQYF. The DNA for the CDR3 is TGTGCCAGCTCACGAGGCCCGGTGGGCGAGCAGTACTTC.

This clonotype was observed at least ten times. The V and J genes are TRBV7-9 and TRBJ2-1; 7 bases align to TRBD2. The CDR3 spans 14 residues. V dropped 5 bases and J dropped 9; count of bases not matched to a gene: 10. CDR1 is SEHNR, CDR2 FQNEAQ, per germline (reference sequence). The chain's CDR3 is CASSGGTIAVEQFF. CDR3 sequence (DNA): TGTGCCAGCAGCGGCGGGACTATAGCTGTTGAGCAGTTCTTC. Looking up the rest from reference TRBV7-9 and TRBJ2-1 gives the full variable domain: DTGVSQNPRHKITKRGQNVTFRCDPISEHNRLYWYRQTLGQGPEFLTYFQNEAQLEKSRLLSDRFSAERPKGSFSTLEIQRTEQGDSAMYLCASSGGTIAVEQFFGPGTRLTVL.

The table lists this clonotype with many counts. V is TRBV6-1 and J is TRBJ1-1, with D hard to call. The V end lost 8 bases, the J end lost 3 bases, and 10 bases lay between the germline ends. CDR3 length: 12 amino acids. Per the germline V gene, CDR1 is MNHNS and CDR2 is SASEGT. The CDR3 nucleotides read TGTGCCAGCCGGGAGCCAGACACTGAAGCTTTCTTT. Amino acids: CASREPDTEAFF.

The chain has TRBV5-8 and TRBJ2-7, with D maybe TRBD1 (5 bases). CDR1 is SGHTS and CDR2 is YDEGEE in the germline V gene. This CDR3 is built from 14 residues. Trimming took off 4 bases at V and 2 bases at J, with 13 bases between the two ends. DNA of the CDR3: TGTGCCAGCAGCACCCCGACAGTTCCCTACGAGCAGTACTTC. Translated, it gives CASSTPTVPYEQYF.

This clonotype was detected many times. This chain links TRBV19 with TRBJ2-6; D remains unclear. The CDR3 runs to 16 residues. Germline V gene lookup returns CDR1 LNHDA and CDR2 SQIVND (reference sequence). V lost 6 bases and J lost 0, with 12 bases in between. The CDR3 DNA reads TGTGCCAGTAGGAAAGGGATCTTCTCTGGGGCCAACGTCCTGACTTTC. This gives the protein CASRKGIFSGANVLTF.

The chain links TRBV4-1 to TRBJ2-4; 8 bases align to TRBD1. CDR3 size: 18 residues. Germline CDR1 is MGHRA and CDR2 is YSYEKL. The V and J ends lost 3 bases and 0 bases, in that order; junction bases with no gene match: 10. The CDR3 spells CASSQGAGRGLAKNIQYF. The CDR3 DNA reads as TGCGCCAGCAGCCAGGGGGCCGGCAGGGGGCTAGCCAAAAACATTCAGTACTTC.

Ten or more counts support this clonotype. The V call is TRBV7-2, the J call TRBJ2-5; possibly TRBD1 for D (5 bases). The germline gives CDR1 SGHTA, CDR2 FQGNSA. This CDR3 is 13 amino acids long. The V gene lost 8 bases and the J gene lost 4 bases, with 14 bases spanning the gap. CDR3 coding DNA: TGTGCCAGCGAGGTGGCAGGGCGAGAGACCCAGTACTTC. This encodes CASEVAGRETQYF. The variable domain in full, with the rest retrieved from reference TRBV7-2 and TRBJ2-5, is GAGVSQSPSNKVTEKGKDVELRCDPISGHTALYWYRQSLGQGLEFLIYFQGNSAPDKSGLPSDRFSAERTGGSVSTLTIQRTQQEDSAVYLCASEVAGRETQYFGPGTRLLVL.